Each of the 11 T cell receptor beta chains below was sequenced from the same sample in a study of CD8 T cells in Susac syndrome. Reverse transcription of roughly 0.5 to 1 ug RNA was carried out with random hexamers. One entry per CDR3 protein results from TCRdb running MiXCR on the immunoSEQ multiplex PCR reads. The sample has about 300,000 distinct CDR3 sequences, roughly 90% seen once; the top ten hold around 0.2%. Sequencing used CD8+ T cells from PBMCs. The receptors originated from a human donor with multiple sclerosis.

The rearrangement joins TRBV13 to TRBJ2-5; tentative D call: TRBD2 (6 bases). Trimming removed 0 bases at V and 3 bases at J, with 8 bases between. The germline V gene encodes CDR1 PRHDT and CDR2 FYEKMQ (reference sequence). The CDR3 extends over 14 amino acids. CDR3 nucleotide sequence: TGTGCCAGCAGCTTAGGGCCTAGCGAAGAGACCCAGTACTTC. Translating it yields CASSLGPSEETQYF.

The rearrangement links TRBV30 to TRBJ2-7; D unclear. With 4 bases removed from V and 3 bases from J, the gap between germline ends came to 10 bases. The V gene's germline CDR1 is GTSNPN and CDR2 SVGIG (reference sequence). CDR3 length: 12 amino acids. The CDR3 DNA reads TGTGCCTGGACGGACGTAGGCTACGAGCAGTACTTC. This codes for CAWTDVGYEQYF.

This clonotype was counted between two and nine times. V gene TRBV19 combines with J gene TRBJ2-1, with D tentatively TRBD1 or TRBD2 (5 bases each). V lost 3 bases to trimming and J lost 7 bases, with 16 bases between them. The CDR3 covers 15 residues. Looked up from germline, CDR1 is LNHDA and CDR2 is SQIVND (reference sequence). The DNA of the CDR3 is TGTGCCAGTAGTATTGGGAAACGGGGCCTTAATGAGCAGTTCTTC. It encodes CASSIGKRGLNEQFF.

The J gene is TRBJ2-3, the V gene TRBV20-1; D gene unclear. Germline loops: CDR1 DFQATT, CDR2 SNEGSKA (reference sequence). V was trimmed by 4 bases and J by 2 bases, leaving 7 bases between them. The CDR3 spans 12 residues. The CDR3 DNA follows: TGCAGTGCTACAGTAGCCACAGATACGCAGTATTTT. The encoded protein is CSATVATDTQYF.

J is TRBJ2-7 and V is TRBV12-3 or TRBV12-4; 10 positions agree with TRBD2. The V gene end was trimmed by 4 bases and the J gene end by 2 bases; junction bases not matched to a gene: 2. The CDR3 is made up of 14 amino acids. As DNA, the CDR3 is TGTGCCAGCAGTTGGACTAGCGGACCCTACGAGCAGTACTTC. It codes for CASSWTSGPYEQYF.

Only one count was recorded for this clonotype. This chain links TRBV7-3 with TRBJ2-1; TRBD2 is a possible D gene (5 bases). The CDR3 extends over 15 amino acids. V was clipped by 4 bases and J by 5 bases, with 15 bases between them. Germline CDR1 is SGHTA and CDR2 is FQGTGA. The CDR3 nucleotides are TGTGCCAGCAGCTCCCTGGGAGACTACCACAATGAGCAGTTCTTC. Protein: CASSSLGDYHNEQFF.

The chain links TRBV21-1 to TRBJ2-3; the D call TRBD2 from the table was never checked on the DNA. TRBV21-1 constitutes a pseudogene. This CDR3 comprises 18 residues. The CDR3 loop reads CASSKSPGLAGVTDTQYF. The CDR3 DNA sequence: TGTGCCAGCAGCAAAAGCCCGGGACTAGCGGGAGTCACAGATACGCAGTATTTT.

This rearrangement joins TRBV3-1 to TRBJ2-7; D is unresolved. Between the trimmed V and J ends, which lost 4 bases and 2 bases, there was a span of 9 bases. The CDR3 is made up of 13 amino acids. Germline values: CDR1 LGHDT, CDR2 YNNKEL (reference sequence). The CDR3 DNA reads TGTGCCAGCAGCCCCTATACAGCCTACGAGCAGTACTTC. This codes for CASSPYTAYEQYF.

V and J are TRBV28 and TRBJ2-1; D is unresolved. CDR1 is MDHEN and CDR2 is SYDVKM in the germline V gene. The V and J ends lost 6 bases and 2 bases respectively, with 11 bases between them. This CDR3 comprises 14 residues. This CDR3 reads CASSYTEAYNEQFF. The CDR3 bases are TGTGCCAGCAGCTACACAGAGGCCTACAATGAGCAGTTCTTC.

The CDR3 nucleotides are TGTGCCAGCAGTCCCTTTGCCGGGACAACGAACACTGAAGCTTTCTTT. This translates into CASSPFAGTTNTEAFF. This sequence joins TRBV27 and TRBJ1-1; perhaps TRBD1 as D (6 bases). V was clipped by 5 bases and J by 1 base, with 17 bases between them. CDR1 is MNHEY, CDR2 SMNVEV, per germline (reference sequence). The CDR3 runs to 16 residues.

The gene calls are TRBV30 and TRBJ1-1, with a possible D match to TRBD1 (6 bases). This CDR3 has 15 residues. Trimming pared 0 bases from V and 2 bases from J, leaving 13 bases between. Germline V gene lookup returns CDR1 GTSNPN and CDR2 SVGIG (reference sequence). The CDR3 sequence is CAWSVHGGLNTEAFF. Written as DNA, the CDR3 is TGTGCCTGGAGTGTACACGGGGGGCTTAACACTGAAGCTTTCTTT.